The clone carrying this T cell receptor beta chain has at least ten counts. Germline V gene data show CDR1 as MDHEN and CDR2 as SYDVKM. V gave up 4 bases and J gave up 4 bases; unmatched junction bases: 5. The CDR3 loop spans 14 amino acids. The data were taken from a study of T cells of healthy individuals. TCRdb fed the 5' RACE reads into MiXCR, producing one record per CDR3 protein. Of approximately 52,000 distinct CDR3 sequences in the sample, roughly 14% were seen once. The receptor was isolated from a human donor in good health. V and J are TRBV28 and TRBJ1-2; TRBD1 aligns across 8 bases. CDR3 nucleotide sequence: TGTGCCAGCAGTTCGACAGGGGAGACCTATGGCTACACCTTC. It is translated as CASSSTGETYGYTF.